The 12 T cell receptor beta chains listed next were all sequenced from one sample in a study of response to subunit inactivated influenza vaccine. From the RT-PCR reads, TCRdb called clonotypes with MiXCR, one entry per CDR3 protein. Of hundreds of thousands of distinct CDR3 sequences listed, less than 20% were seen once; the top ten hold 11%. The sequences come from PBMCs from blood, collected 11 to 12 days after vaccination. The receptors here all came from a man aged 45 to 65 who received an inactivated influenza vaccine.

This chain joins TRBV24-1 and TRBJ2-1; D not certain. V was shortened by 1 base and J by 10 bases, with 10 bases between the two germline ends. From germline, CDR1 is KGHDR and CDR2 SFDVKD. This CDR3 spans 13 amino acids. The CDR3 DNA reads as TGTGCCACCAGTGATTTAGGTAGGCGAGAGCAGTTCTTC. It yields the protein CATSDLGRREQFF.

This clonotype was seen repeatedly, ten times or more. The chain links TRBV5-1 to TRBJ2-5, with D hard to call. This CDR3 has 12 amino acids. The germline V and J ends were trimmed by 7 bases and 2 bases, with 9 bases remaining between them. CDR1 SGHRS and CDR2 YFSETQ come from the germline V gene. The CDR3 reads CASRQEQETQYF. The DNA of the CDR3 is TGCGCCAGCCGGCAAGAGCAAGAGACCCAGTACTTC.

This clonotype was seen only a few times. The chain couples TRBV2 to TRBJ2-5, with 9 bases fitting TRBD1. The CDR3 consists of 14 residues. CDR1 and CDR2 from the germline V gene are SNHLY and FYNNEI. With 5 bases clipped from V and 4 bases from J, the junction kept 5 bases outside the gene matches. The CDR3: CASSNRGRRETQYF. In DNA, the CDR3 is TGTGCCAGCAGTAACAGGGGGCGGCGAGAGACCCAGTACTTC.

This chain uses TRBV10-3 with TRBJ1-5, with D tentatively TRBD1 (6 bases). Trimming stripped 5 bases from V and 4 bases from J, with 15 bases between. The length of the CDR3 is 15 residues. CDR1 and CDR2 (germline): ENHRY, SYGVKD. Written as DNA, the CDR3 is TGTGCCATCAGTCCGATAGGGGGGACTAATCAGCCCCAGCATTTT. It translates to CAISPIGGTNQPQHF.

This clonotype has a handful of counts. CDR3 sequence (DNA): TGCGCCAGCAGCCTCGGATGGGGGGGGCGGACCGGGGAGCTGTTTTTT. Protein product: CASSLGWGGRTGELFF. The chain links TRBV4-3 to TRBJ2-2; TRBD2 might be the D (7 bases). CDR3 length: 16 amino acids. Germline CDR1 is LGHNA and CDR2 is YSLEER. Trimming stripped 4 bases from V and 5 bases from J, with 17 bases between.

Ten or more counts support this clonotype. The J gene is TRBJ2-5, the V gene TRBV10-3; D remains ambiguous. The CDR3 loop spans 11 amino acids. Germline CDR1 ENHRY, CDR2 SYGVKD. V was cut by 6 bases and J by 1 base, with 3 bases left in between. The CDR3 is CAIRGQETQYF. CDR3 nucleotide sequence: TGTGCCATCAGGGGCCAAGAGACCCAGTACTTC.

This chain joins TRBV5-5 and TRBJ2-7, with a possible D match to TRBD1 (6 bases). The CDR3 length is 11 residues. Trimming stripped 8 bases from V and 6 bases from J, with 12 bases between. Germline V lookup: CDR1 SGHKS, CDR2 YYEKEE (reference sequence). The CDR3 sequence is CASVRGFEQYF. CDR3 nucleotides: TGTGCCAGTGTGAGGGGGTTCGAGCAGTACTTC.

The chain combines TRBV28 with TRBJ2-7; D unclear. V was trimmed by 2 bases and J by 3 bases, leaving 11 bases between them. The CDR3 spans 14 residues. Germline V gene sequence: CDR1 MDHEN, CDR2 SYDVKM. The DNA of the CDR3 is TGTGCCAGCAGTTTAATCAGGCCCGACTACGAGCAGTACTTC. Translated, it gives CASSLIRPDYEQYF.

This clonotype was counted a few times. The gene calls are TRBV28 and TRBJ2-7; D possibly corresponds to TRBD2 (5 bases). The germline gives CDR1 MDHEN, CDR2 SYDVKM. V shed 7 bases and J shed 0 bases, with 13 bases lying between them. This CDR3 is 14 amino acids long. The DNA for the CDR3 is TGTGCCAGCATGAGCGGAGCCCACTCCTACGAGCAGTACTTC. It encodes CASMSGAHSYEQYF.

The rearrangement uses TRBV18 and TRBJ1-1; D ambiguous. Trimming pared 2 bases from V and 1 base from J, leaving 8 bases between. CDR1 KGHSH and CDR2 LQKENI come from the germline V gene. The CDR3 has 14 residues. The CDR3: CASSPLAGNTEAFF. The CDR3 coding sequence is TGTGCCAGCTCACCATTGGCCGGGAACACTGAAGCTTTCTTT.

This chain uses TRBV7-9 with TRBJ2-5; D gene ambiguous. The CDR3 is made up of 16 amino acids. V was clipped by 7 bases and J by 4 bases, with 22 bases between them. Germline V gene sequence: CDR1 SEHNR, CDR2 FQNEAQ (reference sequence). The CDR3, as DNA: TGTGCCAGCACCTACCTGGTGGCTCCCGTAGCAGAGACCCAGTACTTC. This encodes CASTYLVAPVAETQYF. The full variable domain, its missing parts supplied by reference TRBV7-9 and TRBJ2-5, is DTGVSQNPRHKITKRGQNVTFRCDPISEHNRLYWYRQTLGQGPEFLTYFQNEAQLEKSRLLSDRFSAERPKGSFSTLEIQRTEQGDSAMYLCASTYLVAPVAETQYFGPGTRLLVL.

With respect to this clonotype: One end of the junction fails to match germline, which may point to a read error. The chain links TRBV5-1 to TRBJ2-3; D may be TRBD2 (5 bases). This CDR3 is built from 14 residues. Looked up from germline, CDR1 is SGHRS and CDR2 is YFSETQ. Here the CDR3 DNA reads TGCGCCATCAGCTTAGGCGGCGGGACAGATACGCAGTATTTT. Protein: CAISLGGGTDTQYF.